This T cell receptor (beta chain) was sequenced for a study of T cells in Graves' hyperthyroidism and ophthalmopathy. The study's findings and limits: Ophthalmopathy prediction by the model preceded onset by a median roughly 6 months. From stable hyperthyroidism, ophthalmopathy was set apart by a 13 V-J model.

Trimming removed 7 bases at V and 7 bases at J, with 17 bases between. This CDR3 spans 14 amino acids. In germline, CDR1 is SQVTM, CDR2 ANQGSEA. As regards this clonotype: The antigen is not known.

Clinical symptoms, serum thyroxine and TRAb, thyroid ultrasound and orbital computed tomography were used for the diagnoses. RNA transcripts yielded amplified TCR beta CDR3 regions. HTBI primers were used for first-round RT-PCR of the TCR CDR3. MiXCR, run by TCRdb on the multiplex PCR reads, gives a single entry per CDR3 protein. The sample comprises more than 550,000 distinct CDR3 sequences, 40% to 55% of which are singletons, and less than 8.5% rests with the top ten. The V gene is TRBV29-1, the J gene TRBJ1-6; D is unresolved. Source material: peripheral blood or thyroid tissue (not recorded which). The TCR originated in an adult man with Graves' disease, either hyperthyroidism or ophthalmopathy (not recorded which). The CDR3 loop reads CSAADKDVNSPLHF. For the CDR3, the DNA is TGCAGCGCCGCCGACAAAGACGTAAATTCACCCCTCCACTTT.